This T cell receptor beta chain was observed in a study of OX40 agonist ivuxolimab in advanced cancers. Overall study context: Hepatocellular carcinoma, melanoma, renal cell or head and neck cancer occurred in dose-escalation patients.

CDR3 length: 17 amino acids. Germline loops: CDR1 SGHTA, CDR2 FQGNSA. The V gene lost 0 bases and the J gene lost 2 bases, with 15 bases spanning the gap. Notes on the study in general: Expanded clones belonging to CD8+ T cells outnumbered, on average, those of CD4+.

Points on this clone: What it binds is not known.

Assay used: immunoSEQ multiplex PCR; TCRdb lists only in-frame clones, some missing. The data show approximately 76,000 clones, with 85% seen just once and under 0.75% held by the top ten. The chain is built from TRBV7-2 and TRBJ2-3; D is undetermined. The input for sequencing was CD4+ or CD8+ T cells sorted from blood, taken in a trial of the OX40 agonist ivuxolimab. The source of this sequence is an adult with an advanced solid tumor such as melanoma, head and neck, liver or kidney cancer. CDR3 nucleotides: TGTGCCAGCAGCTTAGCCACAACTCTACGAAACACAGATACGCAGTATTTT. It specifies CASSLATTLRNTDTQYF.